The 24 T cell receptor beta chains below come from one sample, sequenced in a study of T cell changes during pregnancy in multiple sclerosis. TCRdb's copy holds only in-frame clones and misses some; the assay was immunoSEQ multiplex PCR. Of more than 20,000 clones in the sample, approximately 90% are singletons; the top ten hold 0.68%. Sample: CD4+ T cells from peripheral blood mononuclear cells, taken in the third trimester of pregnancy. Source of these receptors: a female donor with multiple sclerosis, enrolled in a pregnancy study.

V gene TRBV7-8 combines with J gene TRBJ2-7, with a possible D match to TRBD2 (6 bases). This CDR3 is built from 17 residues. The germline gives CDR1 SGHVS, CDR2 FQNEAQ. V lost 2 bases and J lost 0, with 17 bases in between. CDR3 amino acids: CASSLRSVGGSSYEQYF. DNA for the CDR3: TGTGCCAGCAGCTTACGGTCCGTTGGGGGGAGCTCCTACGAGCAGTACTTC.

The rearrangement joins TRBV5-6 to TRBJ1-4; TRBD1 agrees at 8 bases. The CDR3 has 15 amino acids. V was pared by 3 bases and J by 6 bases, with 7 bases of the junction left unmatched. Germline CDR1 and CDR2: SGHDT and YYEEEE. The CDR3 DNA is TGTGCCAGCAGCTCACGCGGACAGGGTTATGAAAAACTGTTTTTT. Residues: CASSSRGQGYEKLFF. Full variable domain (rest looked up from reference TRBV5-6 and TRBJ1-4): DAGVTQSPTHLIKTRGQQVTLRCSPKSGHDTVSWYQQALGQGPQFIFQYYEEEERQRGNFPDRFSGHQFPNYSSELNVNALLLGDSALYLCASSSRGQGYEKLFFGSGTQLSVL.

Here the CDR3 reads CATKPGGGPQETQYF. The CDR3 DNA reads as TGTGCCACGAAACCCGGGGGGGGGCCTCAGGAGACCCAGTACTTC. The chain carries TRBV6-1 and TRBJ2-5, with TRBD2 matching over 8 bases. Germline CDR1 MNHNS, CDR2 SASEGT. This CDR3 region has 15 residues. V trimming: 10 bases; J trimming: 5 bases; junction bases outside the gene matches: 15.

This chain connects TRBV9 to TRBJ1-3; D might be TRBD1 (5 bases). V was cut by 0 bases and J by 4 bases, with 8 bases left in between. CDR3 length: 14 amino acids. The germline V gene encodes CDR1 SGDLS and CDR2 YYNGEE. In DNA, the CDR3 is TGTGCCAGCAGCGTAGATCAGGGAGGAAACACCATATATTTT. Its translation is CASSVDQGGNTIYF.

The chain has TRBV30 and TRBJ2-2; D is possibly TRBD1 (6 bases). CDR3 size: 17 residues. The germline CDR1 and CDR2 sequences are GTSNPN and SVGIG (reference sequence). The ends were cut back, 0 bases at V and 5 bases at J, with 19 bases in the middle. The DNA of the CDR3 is TGTGCCTGGAGTGTACGGGACACTCGGGCCCGAACCGGGGAGCTGTTTTTT. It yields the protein CAWSVRDTRARTGELFF. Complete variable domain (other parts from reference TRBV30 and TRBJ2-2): SQTIHQWPATLVQPVGSPLSLECTVEGTSNPNLYWYRQAAGRGLQLLFYSVGIGQISSEVPQNLSASRPQDRQFILSSKKLLLSDSGFYLCAWSVRDTRARTGELFFGEGSRLTVL.

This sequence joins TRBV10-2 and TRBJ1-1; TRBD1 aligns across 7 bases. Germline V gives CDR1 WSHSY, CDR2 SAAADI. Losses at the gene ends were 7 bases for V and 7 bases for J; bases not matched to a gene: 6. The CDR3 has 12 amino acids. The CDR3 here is CASTRTGGEAFF. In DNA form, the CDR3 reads TGCGCCAGCACCCGGACAGGCGGTGAAGCTTTCTTT.

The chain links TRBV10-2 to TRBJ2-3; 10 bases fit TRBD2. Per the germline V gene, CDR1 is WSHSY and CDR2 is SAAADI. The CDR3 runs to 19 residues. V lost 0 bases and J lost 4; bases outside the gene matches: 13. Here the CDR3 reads CASSESNRLAGEDSDTQYF. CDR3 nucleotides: TGCGCCAGCAGTGAGTCGAACCGCCTAGCGGGGGAAGATTCAGATACGCAGTATTTT.

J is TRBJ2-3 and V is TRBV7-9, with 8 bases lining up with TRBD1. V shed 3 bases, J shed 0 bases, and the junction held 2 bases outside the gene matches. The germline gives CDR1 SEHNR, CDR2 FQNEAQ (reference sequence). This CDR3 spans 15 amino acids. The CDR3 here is CASSFDRGSTDTQYF. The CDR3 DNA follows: TGTGCCAGCAGCTTCGACAGGGGAAGCACAGATACGCAGTATTTT.

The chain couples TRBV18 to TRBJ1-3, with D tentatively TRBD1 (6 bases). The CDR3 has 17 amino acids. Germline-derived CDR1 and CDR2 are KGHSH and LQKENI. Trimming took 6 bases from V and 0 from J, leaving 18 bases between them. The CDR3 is CASSPSRGTNSGNTIYF. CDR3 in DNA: TGTGCCAGCTCCCCTTCGCGGGGGACAAACTCTGGAAACACCATATATTTT.

CDR3 protein: CASSKVRDRSSTDTQYF. CDR3 DNA sequence: TGTGCCAGCAGCAAAGTCAGGGACAGATCCTCCACAGATACGCAGTATTTT. This chain joins TRBV21-1 and TRBJ2-3; the table's D call, TRBD1, was not checked against the DNA. TRBV21-1 represents a pseudogene. This CDR3 contains 17 residues.

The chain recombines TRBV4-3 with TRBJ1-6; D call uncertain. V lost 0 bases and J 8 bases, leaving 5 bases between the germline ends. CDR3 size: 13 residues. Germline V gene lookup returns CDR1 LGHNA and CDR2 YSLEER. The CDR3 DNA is TGCGCCAGCAGCCAAGATCGCGATTCACCCCTCCACTTT. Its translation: CASSQDRDSPLHF.

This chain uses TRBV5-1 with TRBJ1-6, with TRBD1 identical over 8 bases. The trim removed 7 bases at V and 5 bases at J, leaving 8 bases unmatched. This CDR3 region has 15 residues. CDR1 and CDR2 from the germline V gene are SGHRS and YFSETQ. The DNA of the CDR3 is TGCGCCAGCGGCACGACAGGGGACGATAATTCACCCCTCCACTTT. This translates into CASGTTGDDNSPLHF.

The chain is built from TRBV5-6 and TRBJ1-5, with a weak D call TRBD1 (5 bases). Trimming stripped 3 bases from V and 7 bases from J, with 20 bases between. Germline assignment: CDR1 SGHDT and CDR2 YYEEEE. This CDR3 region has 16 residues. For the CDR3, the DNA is TGTGCCAGCAGCTCGGCCCGGGCAGGGTCTAACCAGCCCCAGCATTTT. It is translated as CASSSARAGSNQPQHF.

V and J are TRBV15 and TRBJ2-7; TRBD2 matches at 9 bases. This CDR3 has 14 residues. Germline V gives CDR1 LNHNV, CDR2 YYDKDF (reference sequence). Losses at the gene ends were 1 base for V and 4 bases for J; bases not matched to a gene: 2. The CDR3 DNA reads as TGTGCCACCAGCAGAGGCGGGGGGGAATACGAGCAGTACTTC. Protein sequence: CATSRGGGEYEQYF.

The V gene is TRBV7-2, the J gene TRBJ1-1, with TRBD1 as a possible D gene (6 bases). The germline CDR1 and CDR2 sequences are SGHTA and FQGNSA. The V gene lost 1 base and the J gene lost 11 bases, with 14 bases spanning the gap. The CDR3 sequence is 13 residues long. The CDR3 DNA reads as TGTGCCAGCAGCTTAGATACAGGGCGGCGTGCTTTCTTT. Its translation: CASSLDTGRRAFF.

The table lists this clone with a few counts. CDR3 nucleotides: TGTGCCAGCAGCGAATTGGACCAGGGGAACGCCAAAAACATTCAGTACTTC. The encoded protein is CASSELDQGNAKNIQYF. V gene TRBV21-1 combines with J gene TRBJ2-4; the table's TRBD1 call for D was not verified on the DNA. TRBV21-1 is a known pseudogene. CDR3 length: 17 amino acids.

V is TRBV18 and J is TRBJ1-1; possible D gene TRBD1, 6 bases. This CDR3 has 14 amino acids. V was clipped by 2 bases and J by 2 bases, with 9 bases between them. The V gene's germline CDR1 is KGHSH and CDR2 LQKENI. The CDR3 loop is CASSPNRVNTEAFF. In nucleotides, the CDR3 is TGTGCCAGCTCACCAAACAGGGTAAACACTGAAGCTTTCTTT. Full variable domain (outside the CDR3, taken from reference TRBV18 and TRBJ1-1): NAGVMQNPRHLVRRRGQEARLRCSPMKGHSHVYWYRQLPEEGLKFMVYLQKENIIDESGMPKERFSAEFPKEGPSILRIQQVVRGDSAAYFCASSPNRVNTEAFFGQGTRLTVV.

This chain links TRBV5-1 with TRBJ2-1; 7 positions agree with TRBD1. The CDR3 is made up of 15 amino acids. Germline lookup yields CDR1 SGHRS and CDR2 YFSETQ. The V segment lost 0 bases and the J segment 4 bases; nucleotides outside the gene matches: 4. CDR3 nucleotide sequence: TGCGCCAGCAGCTTGGTAGGGGGCCCTTACAATGAGCAGTTCTTC. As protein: CASSLVGGPYNEQFF.

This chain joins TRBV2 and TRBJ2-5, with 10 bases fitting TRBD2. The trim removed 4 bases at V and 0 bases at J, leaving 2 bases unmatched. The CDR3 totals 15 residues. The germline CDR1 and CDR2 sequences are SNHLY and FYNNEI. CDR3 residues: CASSGLAGDQETQYF. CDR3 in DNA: TGTGCCAGCAGTGGACTAGCGGGTGACCAAGAGACCCAGTACTTC. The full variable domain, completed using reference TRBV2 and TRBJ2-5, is EPEVTQTPSHQVTQMGQEVILRCVPISNHLYFYWYRQILGQKVEFLVSFYNNEISEKSEIFDDQFSVERPDGSNFTLKIRSTKLEDSAMYFCASSGLAGDQETQYFGPGTRLLVL.

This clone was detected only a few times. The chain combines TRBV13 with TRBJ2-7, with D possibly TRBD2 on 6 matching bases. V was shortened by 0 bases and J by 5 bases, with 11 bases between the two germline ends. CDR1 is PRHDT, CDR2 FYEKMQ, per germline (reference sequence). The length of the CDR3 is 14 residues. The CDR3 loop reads CASSLGTRGNEQYF. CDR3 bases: TGTGCCAGCAGCTTAGGGACTAGGGGAAACGAGCAGTACTTC.

The CDR3 protein is CASSPKQGVGYEQYF. The CDR3, as DNA: TGTGCCAGCTCACCAAAACAGGGAGTCGGCTACGAGCAGTACTTC. The chain has TRBV18 and TRBJ2-7, with D possibly TRBD1 on 6 matching bases. The CDR3 is 15 residues long. Germline loops: CDR1 KGHSH, CDR2 LQKENI. The V end lost 2 bases, the J end lost 3 bases, and 14 bases lay between the germline ends.

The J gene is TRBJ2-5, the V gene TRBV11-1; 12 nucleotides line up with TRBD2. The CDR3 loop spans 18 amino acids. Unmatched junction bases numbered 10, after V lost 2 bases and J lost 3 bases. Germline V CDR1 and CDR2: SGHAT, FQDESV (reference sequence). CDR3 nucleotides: TGTGCCAGCAGCTTATACACTAGCGGGGGGCTGGGAGAAGAGACCCAGTACTTC. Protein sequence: CASSLYTSGGLGEETQYF.

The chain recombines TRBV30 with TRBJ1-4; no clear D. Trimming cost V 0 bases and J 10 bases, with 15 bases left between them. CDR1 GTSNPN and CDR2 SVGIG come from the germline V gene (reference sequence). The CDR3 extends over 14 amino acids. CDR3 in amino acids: CAWSVNGEEGKLFF. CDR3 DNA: TGTGCCTGGAGTGTAAACGGGGAGGAGGGAAAACTGTTTTTT.

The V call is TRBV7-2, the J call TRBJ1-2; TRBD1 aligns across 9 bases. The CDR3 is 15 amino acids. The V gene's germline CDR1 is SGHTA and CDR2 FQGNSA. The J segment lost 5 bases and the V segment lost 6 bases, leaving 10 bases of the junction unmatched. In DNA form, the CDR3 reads TGTGCCAGCAGTCAATCAGGACAGGGGATGTATGGCTACACCTTC. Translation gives CASSQSGQGMYGYTF.